This T cell receptor (beta chain) was sequenced in a study of blood T cell repertoires in COVID-19. Study background: Acute-phase and convalescent COVID-19 samples originated in the United States, Italy and Spain. T cells, B-cell-depleted T cells, or PBMCs provided the cDNA or gDNA that served as material.

In the original processing: Cell counts per sample came from amplifying reference gene primers. This table comes from immunoSEQ multiplex PCR, and its TCRdb copy is limited to in-frame clones, with some not included. The D gene and trimming were derived from the DNA, and the V and J assignments and clone size from that table. The table records a few hundred thousand clones, 80% to 90% of them present only once. Source material: peripheral blood. The sequence was obtained from a woman in her thirties or forties who had recovered from COVID-19.

CDR3 nucleotides: TGTGCCAGCAGCTTCCACGAAGCCCCCCTCCACTTT. It yields the protein CASSFHEAPLHF. The V gene is TRBV11-2, the J gene TRBJ1-6; D not resolved. This CDR3 is built from 12 residues. The V end lost 3 bases, the J end lost 13 bases, and 10 bases lay between the germline ends. Germline V gene data show CDR1 as SGHAT and CDR2 as FQNNGV. Drawing the rest from reference TRBV11-2 and TRBJ1-6, the complete variable domain is EAGVAQSPRYKIIEKRQSVAFWCNPISGHATLYWYQQILGQGPKLLIQFQNNGVVDDSQLPKDRFSAERLKGVDSTLKIQPAKLEDSAVYLCASSFHEAPLHFGNGTRLTVT.